This T cell receptor beta chain stems from a study of cytomegalovirus exposure and HLA in healthy donors. Study-level background: About 200 million T cells yielded some 100 million unique TCR beta sequences, as an earlier analysis found. The study's findings and limits: Common viral pathogens seemed to be connected with several of the most significant clusters, according to a later analysis.

CDR3 length equals 15 residues. Germline-derived CDR1 and CDR2 are SGHTA and FQGTGA. Trimming shortened V by 1 base and J by 5 bases, and 9 bases separated the two germline ends. Notes on this clone: Antigen: not known.

Vbeta (60) and Jbeta (13) primers were used in the PCR. Authors' processing steps: In a later analysis, the count reached 75 million to 90 million unique TCR beta chains, with roughly 9.9 million shared. The repertoire was sequenced with immunoSEQ multiplex PCR; TCRdb's copy has only in-frame clones and lacks some. Clone size and the V and J calls come from that table; the DNA yielded D and trimming. The sample includes 300,000 or so clones, 70% to 90% of them seen just once. What was sequenced was PBMCs. The V gene is TRBV7-3, the J gene TRBJ1-6; D remains unclear. This sequence was found in a woman between 35 and 50 years old in good health and CMV-seropositive. The CDR3 sequence is CASSLMPGNNSPLHF. The DNA of the CDR3 is TGTGCCAGCAGCTTAATGCCCGGGAATAATTCACCCCTCCACTTT.